This TCR beta chain was profiled in a study of OX40 agonist ivuxolimab in advanced cancers. Sequenced by immunoSEQ multiplex PCR; TCRdb stores in-frame clones only, minus some. This table holds 12,000 or so clones, about three quarters found once. People who had autoimmune disease history or systemic immunosuppression were excluded. V was shortened by 1 base and J by 5 bases, with 2 bases between the two germline ends. Per the germline V gene, CDR1 is SNHLY and CDR2 is FYNNEI. This CDR3 spans 11 amino acids. The rearrangement joins TRBV2 to TRBJ1-1; D call uncertain. The sequence derives from an adult with an advanced solid tumor such as melanoma, head and neck, liver or kidney cancer. The material was CD4+ or CD8+ T cells sorted from blood, obtained in a trial of the OX40 agonist ivuxolimab. In nucleotides, the CDR3 is TGTGCCAGCAGTGAAGGGACTGAAGCTTTCTTT. Protein product: CASSEGTEAFF.